This TCR beta chain was recorded in a study of cytomegalovirus exposure and HLA in healthy donors. Study-level background: The roughly 110 validation repertoires used the same platform as the approximately 700 first-cohort repertoires (as reported by a later analysis). General study results and limits: Cytomegalovirus association was assigned to about 150 TCR beta chains.

The validation cohort, a group of 90 to 150 subjects, included the donors and was separate from the approximately 650-subject first cohort. Losses at the gene ends were 3 bases for V and 1 base for J; bases not matched to a gene: 8. This CDR3 region has 15 residues. CDR1 GTSNPN and CDR2 SVGIG come from the germline V gene (reference sequence). Concerning this clone: Its specificity is not known.

The assay was immunoSEQ multiplex PCR, and TCRdb's table has in-frame clones only and misses some. The data show fewer than 200,000 clones, more than 75% seen once. The chain is built from TRBV30 and TRBJ2-5; 7 positions match TRBD2. Specimen: PBMCs. The TCR originated in a woman aged 30 to 39 in good health and CMV-seronegative. The CDR3: CAWSAMRGTQETQYF. CDR3 sequence (DNA): TGTGCCTGGAGCGCCATGCGGGGGACCCAAGAGACCCAGTACTTC.